This T cell receptor (beta chain) was retrieved from a study of T-cell reconstitution after alpha-beta-depleted transplantation in children. Library preparation (for TCRbeta) was performed with unique molecular identifiers. TCRdb used MiXCR to reprocess the PCR reads, holding one entry per CDR3 protein. Of hundreds of thousands of distinct CDR3 sequences in the sample, 15% to 20% are singletons; the top ten hold roughly 29%. This clonotype was recorded many times. Trimming took 6 bases from V and 0 from J, leaving 11 bases between them. The CDR3 runs to 14 residues. The material was PBMCs, mostly from graft donor cells, obtained 360 days after TCRalphabeta/CD19-depleted stem cell transplant. This receptor was taken from a boy younger than two who had a stem cell transplant for Wiskott-Aldrich syndrome, so the T cells may come from the graft donor. The V call is TRBV12-3 or TRBV12-4, the J call TRBJ1-1; weak D call: TRBD1 (5 bases). The CDR3 DNA reads as TGTGCCAGCAGCTTAAAGGGGATGAACACTGAAGCTTTCTTT. Protein sequence: CASSLKGMNTEAFF.